This T cell receptor (beta chain) originates from a study of cytomegalovirus exposure and HLA in healthy donors. In its sample, this clone was seen a few times. Its antigen is as yet unknown. CDR3 length equals 13 residues. From germline, CDR1 is SGHTA and CDR2 FQGTGA. Trimming removed 5 bases from V and 7 bases from J; junction bases left unmatched: 4. PCR employed 60 Vbeta and 13 Jbeta primers. TCRdb's copy holds only in-frame clones and misses some; the assay was immunoSEQ multiplex PCR. The sample lists more than 85,000 clones; 13% to 15% were seen once. General study findings and limits: Approximately 17,000 TCR beta sequences were associated with HLA alleles at 0.05 false discovery rate in a later analysis. Because they were indistinguishable, some V segments, including TRBV6-2 and TRBV6-3, were excluded. Presence/absence analyses assumed roughly uniform sequencing depth across donors, which may not hold.

This sequence joins TRBV7-3 and TRBJ2-5, with 10 bases that match TRBD2. Sequencing used PBMCs. The source of this sequence is a female donor in good health and CMV-seronegative. The CDR3 DNA reads as TGTGCCAGCAGCGCTAGCGGGAGTTTGACCCAGTACTTC. It codes for CASSASGSLTQYF.